This T cell receptor (beta chain) comes out of a study of T cells in Graves' hyperthyroidism and ophthalmopathy. No ophthalmopathy progression within 18 months constituted stable Graves' hyperthyroidism. This clonotype was counted at least ten times. Amplified regions were TCR beta CDR3 sequences from RNA transcripts. TCR CDR3 underwent first-round RT-PCR with the HTBI primer set. In TCRdb, the multiplex PCR reads were re-called with MiXCR into one record per CDR3 protein. Counted here are 450,000 to 650,000 distinct CDR3 sequences, roughly 20% occurring once; the ten biggest clones make up about 26%. Trimming shortened V by 4 bases and J by 1 base, and 23 bases separated the two germline ends. CDR3 length equals 18 residues. The germline V gene encodes CDR1 MNHNS and CDR2 SASEGT.

The genes are TRBV6-1 and TRBJ2-7, with unresolved D. The sequence came from a man aged 18 to 29 with Graves' hyperthyroidism. Specimen: blood. CDR3 DNA sequence: TGTGCCAGCAGTGCTACCACACGTGATGGGATCCGGTCCTACGAGCAGTACTTC. The encoded protein is CASSATTRDGIRSYEQYF.